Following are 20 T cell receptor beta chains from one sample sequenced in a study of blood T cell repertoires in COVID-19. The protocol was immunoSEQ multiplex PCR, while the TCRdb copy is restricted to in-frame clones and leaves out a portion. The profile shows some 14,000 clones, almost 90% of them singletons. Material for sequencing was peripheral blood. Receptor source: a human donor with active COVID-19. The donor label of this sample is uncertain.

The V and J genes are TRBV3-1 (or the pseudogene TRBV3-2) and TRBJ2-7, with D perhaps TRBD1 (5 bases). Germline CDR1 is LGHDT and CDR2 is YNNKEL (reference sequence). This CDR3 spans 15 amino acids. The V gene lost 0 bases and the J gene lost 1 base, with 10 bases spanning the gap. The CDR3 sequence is CASSQDPGKSYEQYF. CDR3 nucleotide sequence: TGTGCCAGCAGCCAAGACCCAGGGAAGTCCTACGAGCAGTACTTC.

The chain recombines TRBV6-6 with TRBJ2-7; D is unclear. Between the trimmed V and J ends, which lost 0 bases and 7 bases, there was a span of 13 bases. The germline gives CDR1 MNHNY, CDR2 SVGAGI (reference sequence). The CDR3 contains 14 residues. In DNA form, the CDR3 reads TGTGCCAGCAGTTACTCCGTTACCACGGTTGAGCAGTACTTC. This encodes CASSYSVTTVEQYF.

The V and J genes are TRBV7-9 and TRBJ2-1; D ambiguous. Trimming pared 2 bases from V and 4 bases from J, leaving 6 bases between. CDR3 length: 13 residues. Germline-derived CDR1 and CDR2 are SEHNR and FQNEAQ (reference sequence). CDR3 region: CASSLNSYNEQFF. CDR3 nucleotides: TGTGCCAGCAGCTTAAACAGTTACAATGAGCAGTTCTTC.

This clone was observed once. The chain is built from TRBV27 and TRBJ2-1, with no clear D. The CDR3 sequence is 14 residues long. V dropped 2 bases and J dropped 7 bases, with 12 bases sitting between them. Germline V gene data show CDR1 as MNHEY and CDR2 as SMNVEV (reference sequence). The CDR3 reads CASSLRFSSNEQFF. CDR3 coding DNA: TGTGCCAGCAGTTTACGGTTTAGCAGTAATGAGCAGTTCTTC.

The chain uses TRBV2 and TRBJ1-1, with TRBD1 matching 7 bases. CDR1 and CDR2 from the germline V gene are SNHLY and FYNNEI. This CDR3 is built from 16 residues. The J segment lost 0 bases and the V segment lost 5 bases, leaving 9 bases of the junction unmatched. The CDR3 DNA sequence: TGTGCCAGCAGTAGACAGGGAACGGCGGTGAACACTGAAGCTTTCTTT. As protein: CASSRQGTAVNTEAFF.

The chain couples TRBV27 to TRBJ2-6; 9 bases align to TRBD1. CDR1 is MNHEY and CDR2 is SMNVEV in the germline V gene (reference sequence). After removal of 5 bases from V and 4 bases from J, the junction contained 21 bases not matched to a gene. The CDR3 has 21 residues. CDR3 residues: CASSRRGLRDRESVGANVLTF. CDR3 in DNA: TGTGCCAGCAGTAGGAGGGGGCTCCGGGACAGGGAATCGGTGGGGGCCAACGTCCTGACTTTC.

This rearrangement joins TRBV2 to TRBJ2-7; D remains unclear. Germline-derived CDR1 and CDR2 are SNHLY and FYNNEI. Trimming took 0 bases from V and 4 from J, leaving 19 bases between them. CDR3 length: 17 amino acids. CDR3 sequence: CASSEAGNFPTIYEQYF. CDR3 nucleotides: TGTGCCAGCAGTGAAGCAGGAAACTTCCCAACTATATACGAGCAGTACTTC.

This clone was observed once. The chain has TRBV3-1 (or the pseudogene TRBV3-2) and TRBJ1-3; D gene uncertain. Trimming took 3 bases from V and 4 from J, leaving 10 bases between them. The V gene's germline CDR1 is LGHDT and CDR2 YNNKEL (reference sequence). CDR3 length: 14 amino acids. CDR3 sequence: CASSQRPSGNTIYF. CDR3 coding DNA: TGTGCCAGCAGCCAGAGGCCCTCCGGAAACACCATATATTTT.

The CDR3 here is CASSSGPLYEQYF. The CDR3 DNA sequence: TGTGCCAGCAGCTCAGGCCCTTTATACGAGCAGTACTTC. The chain has TRBV5-6 and TRBJ2-7; D is uncertain. This CDR3 contains 13 residues. The germline V gene has CDR1 SGHDT and CDR2 YYEEEE. The V end lost 3 bases, the J end lost 4 bases, and 11 bases lay between the germline ends.

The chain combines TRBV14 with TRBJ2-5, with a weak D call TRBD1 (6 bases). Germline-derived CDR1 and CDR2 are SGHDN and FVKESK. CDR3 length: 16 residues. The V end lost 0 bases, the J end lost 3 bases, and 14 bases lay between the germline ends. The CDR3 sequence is CASSQEYGRGEETQYF. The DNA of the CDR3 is TGTGCCAGCAGCCAAGAGTACGGCAGGGGAGAAGAGACCCAGTACTTC.

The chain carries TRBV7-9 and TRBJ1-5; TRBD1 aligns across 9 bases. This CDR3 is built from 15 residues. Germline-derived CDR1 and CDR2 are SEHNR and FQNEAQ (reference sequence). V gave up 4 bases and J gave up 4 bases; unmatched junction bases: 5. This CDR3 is CASSSTDRGNQPQHF. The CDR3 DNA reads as TGTGCCAGCAGCTCAACCGACAGGGGGAATCAGCCCCAGCATTTT.

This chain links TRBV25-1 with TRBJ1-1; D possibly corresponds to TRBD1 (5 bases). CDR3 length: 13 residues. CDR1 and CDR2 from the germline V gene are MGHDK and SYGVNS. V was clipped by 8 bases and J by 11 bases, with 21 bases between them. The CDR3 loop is CASQTDRTGRAFF. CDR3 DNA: TGTGCCAGCCAGACAGACCGAACGGGGAGGGCTTTCTTT.

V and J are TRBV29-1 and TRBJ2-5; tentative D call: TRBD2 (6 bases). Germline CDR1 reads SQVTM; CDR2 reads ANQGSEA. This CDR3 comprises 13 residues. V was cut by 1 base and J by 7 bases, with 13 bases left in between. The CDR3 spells CSVEAQQGGTQYF. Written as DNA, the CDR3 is TGCAGCGTTGAAGCGCAGCAGGGAGGGACCCAGTACTTC.

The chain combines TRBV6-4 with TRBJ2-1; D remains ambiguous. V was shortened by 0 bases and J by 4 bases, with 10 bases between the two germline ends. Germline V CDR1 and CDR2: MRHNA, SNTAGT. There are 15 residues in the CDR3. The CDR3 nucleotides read TGTGCCAGCAGTGACTCAAAAAACAGTTACAATGAGCAGTTCTTC. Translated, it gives CASSDSKNSYNEQFF.

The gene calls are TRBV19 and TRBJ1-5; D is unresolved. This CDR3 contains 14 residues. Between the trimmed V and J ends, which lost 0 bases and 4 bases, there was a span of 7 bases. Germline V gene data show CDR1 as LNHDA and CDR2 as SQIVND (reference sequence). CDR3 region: CASSIEGENQPQHF. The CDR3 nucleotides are TGTGCCAGTAGTATAGAGGGCGAAAATCAGCCCCAGCATTTT. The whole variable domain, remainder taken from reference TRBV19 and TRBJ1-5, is DGGITQSPKYLFRKEGQNVTLSCEQNLNHDAMYWYRQDPGQGLRLIYYSQIVNDFQKGDIAEGYSVSREKKESFPLTVTSAQKNPTAFYLCASSIEGENQPQHFGDGTRLSIL.

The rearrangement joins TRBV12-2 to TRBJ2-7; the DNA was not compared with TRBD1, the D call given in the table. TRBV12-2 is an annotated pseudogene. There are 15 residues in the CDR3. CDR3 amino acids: CASRLPGQGAYEQYF. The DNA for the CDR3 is TGTGCAAGTCGCTTGCCGGGACAGGGAGCCTACGAGCAGTACTTC.

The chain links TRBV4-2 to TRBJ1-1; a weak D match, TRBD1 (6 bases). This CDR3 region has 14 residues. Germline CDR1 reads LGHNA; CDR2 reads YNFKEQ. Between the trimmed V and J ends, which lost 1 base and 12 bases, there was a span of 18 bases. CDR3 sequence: CASSQAQTGKGPFF. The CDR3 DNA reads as TGTGCCAGCAGCCAAGCTCAGACAGGAAAGGGTCCTTTCTTT.

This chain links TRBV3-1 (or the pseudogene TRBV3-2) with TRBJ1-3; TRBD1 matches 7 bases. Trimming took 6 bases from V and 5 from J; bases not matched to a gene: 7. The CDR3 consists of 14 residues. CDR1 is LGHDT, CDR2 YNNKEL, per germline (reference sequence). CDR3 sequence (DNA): TGTGCCAGCAGGGGGACAGCGGTTAGAAACACCATATATTTT. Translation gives CASRGTAVRNTIYF.

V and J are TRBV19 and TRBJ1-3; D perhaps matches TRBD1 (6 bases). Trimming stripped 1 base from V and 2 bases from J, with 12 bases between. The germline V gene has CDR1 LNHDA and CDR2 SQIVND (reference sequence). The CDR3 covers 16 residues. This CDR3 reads CASSIGQVITGNTIYF. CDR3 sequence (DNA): TGTGCCAGTAGTATAGGACAGGTCATTACTGGAAACACCATATATTTT. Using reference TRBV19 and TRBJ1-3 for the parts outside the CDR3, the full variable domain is DGGITQSPKYLFRKEGQNVTLSCEQNLNHDAMYWYRQDPGQGLRLIYYSQIVNDFQKGDIAEGYSVSREKKESFPLTVTSAQKNPTAFYLCASSIGQVITGNTIYFGEGSWLTVV.

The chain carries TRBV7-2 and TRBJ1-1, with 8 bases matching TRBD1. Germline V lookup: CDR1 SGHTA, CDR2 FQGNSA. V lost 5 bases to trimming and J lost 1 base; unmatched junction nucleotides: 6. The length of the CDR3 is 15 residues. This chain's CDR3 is CASSPYRGANTEAFF. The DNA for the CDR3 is TGTGCCAGCAGCCCTTACAGGGGGGCGAACACTGAAGCTTTCTTT.